The count of the clone carrying this T cell receptor beta chain is one. The antigen remains undetermined. The CDR3 covers 12 residues. Trimming shortened V by 8 bases and J by 3 bases, and 10 bases separated the two germline ends. The donors, all healthy, were Caucasians living in Russia, aged roughly 6 to 100. A second about 6 to 11 cycle PCR used barcoded and J-beta primers. TCRdb passed the 5' RACE reads through MiXCR, listing each CDR3 protein once. The sample carries roughly 680,000 distinct CDR3 sequences, 52% recorded once. This sample stems from a study of blood T cells in healthy people across ages. Study summary: In model experiments, template switching was able to capture about one barcoded beta molecule for every two T cells that were present. Study results and limitations: The study could not conclusively compare naive and antigen-experienced cells, given its unsorted PBMCs.

The gene calls are TRBV12-3 or TRBV12-4 and TRBJ1-1; D possibly corresponds to TRBD1 (5 bases). Sequencing was performed on blood. This clonotype originated in a woman of 80 years or more in good health. The DNA of the CDR3 is TGTGCCAGCGGCTCAGGGTACACTGAAGCTTTCTTT. Encoded protein: CASGSGYTEAFF.